Below, 21 T cell receptor beta chains from the same sample are listed, as sequenced in a study of regulatory T cells in long-lasting Graves disease. Construction of TCR beta libraries relied on iRepertoire HTBI primers and on Arm-PCR targeting CDR3 regions. TCRdb re-called the multiplex PCR reads with MiXCR, one entry per CDR3 protein. In the table there are around 460,000 distinct CDR3 sequences, about 22% of which are singletons. Documented time point: persistent/refractory GD, antithyroid drugs over 5 years with positive TRAb. RNA from PBMCs was the source of the TCR library. This specimen was peripheral blood mononuclear cells (PBMCs), taken when the disease was refractory, from a patient treated with antithyroid drugs. The receptors originated from a female donor with Graves disease.

The V call is TRBV6-2 or TRBV6-3, the J call TRBJ2-7, with D perhaps matching TRBD1 (6 bases). Germline lookup yields CDR1 MNHEY and CDR2 SVGEGT. V was shortened by 4 bases and J by 3 bases, with 13 bases between the two germline ends. This CDR3 contains 14 residues. The CDR3 DNA sequence: TGTGCCAGCAGTTCGGCACAGGGACGCTACGAGCAGTACTTC. It specifies CASSSAQGRYEQYF.

The chain uses TRBV4-1 and TRBJ2-7, with unresolved D. Deletions cut 0 bases from V and 6 bases from J, with 6 bases between. This CDR3 spans 12 amino acids. Germline lookup yields CDR1 MGHRA and CDR2 YSYEKL. The CDR3 protein is CASSQDFSEQYF. Here the CDR3 DNA reads TGCGCCAGCAGCCAAGATTTTAGCGAGCAGTACTTC.

CDR3 sequence (DNA): TGTGCCAGCAGCTCCCCCCAGGGGCCCAATGAAAAACTGTTTTTT. This encodes CASSSPQGPNEKLFF. J is TRBJ1-4 and V is TRBV7-2; D might be TRBD1 (6 bases). This CDR3 region has 15 residues. The V and J ends lost 4 bases and 5 bases respectively, with 14 bases between them. Germline CDR1 reads SGHTA; CDR2 reads FQGNSA.

The chain uses TRBV20-1 and TRBJ2-2; 11 bases agree with TRBD2. V was pared by 3 bases and J by 6 bases, with 12 bases of the junction left unmatched. CDR3 size: 17 residues. From germline, CDR1 is DFQATT and CDR2 SNEGSKA (reference sequence). Here the CDR3 reads CSASSTSGSSRAGELFF. CDR3 sequence (DNA): TGCAGTGCTAGTTCCACTAGCGGGAGTTCAAGGGCCGGGGAGCTGTTTTTT.

This clonotype was detected many times. The J gene is TRBJ2-5, the V gene TRBV28, with D possibly being TRBD1 (6 bases). This CDR3 has 13 residues. Looked up from germline, CDR1 is MDHEN and CDR2 is SYDVKM. The V end lost 6 bases, the J end lost 4 bases, and 12 bases lay between the germline ends. CDR3 protein: CASRLQGRETQYF. In nucleotides, the CDR3 is TGTGCCAGCAGATTACAGGGTAGAGAGACCCAGTACTTC.

The CDR3 reads CASRSTYRGYNSYEQYF. CDR3 nucleotides: TGTGCCAGCAGATCCACCTACAGGGGGTACAACTCCTACGAGCAGTACTTC. This chain uses TRBV27 with TRBJ2-7, with 8 bases fitting TRBD1. Looked up from germline, CDR1 is MNHEY and CDR2 is SMNVEV (reference sequence). J gave up 0 bases and V 6 bases, and 13 bases lay outside the gene matches. The CDR3 has 17 residues.

This clonotype occurred many times. V gene TRBV28 combines with J gene TRBJ1-2, with no clear D. Germline values: CDR1 MDHEN, CDR2 SYDVKM. Trimming took off 6 bases at V and 4 bases at J, with 12 bases between the two ends. The CDR3 totals 13 residues. The CDR3 spells CASSLTVSYGYTF. In DNA form, the CDR3 reads TGTGCCAGCAGCTTAACAGTGTCCTATGGCTACACCTTC.

This clonotype came up many times. The chain joins TRBV5-1 to TRBJ2-2; D not resolved. CDR3 length: 15 amino acids. Germline V gives CDR1 SGHRS, CDR2 YFSETQ. V lost 6 bases, J lost 6 bases, and 18 bases lay in between. The CDR3 nucleotides read TGCGCCAGCACCTCCGACACCCCCCGGTCCGGGGAGCTGTTTTTT. Its protein is CASTSDTPRSGELFF.

Details on this clonotype: Only one base separates this from a far larger clonotype, so it likely reflects a read error. The chain links TRBV28 to TRBJ2-7; D gene ambiguous. Germline V CDR1 and CDR2: MDHEN, SYDVKM. Trimming cost V 7 bases and J 3 bases, with 7 bases left between them. CDR3 length equals 11 residues. CDR3 region: CASNPHYEQYF. The DNA for the CDR3 is TGTGCCAGCAACCCCCACTACGAGCAGTACTTC.

In its sample, this clonotype was seen many times. The rearrangement uses TRBV7-9 and TRBJ1-3; D remains ambiguous. Trimming took off 0 bases at V and 0 bases at J, with 3 bases between the two ends. The CDR3 sequence is 14 residues long. The germline V gene encodes CDR1 SEHNR and CDR2 FQNEAQ (reference sequence). CDR3 nucleotides: TGTGCCAGCAGCTTAGCGAACTCTGGAAACACCATATATTTT. Its translation is CASSLANSGNTIYF.

In its sample, this clonotype was seen a few times. This rearrangement joins TRBV6-1 to TRBJ2-4; TRBD2 aligns across 10 bases. Trimming at V came to 7 bases and at J to 3 bases, leaving 9 bases not matched to a gene. The CDR3 is made up of 16 amino acids. CDR1 is MNHNS and CDR2 is SASEGT in the germline V gene. The CDR3 DNA is TGTGCCAGCAACCGTAGCGGGGGGTTAGGCAAAAACATTCAGTACTTC. Translated: CASNRSGGLGKNIQYF.

This clonotype was detected ten times or more. The J gene is TRBJ2-5, the V gene TRBV27, with D possibly being TRBD1 (6 bases). Looked up from germline, CDR1 is MNHEY and CDR2 is SMNVEV (reference sequence). CDR3 length: 17 residues. The V gene lost 2 bases and the J gene lost 2 bases, with 18 bases spanning the gap. In DNA form, the CDR3 reads TGTGCCAGCAGTTTAGTTACTGTGTCAGGGACACAAGAGACCCAGTACTTC. Amino acid sequence: CASSLVTVSGTQETQYF.

This clonotype has more than one count but fewer than ten. The V and J genes are TRBV19 and TRBJ1-2, with D possibly matching TRBD1 (6 bases). The germline V and J ends were trimmed by 5 bases and 4 bases, with 14 bases remaining between them. From germline, CDR1 is LNHDA and CDR2 SQIVND (reference sequence). CDR3 length: 14 residues. CDR3 sequence: CASSLQGSGYGYTF. The CDR3 coding sequence is TGTGCCAGTAGTCTTCAGGGGTCCGGCTATGGCTACACCTTC.

This clonotype was seen repeatedly, ten times or more. The rearrangement uses TRBV10-3 and TRBJ1-1; no definite D call. This CDR3 contains 15 residues. Trimming stripped 8 bases from V and 4 bases from J, with 20 bases between. Germline V gene sequence: CDR1 ENHRY, CDR2 SYGVKD. The chain's CDR3 is CAIGVVGGFGTEAFF. The DNA for the CDR3 is TGTGCCATCGGAGTGGTTGGAGGGTTTGGCACTGAAGCTTTCTTT.

This rearrangement joins TRBV14 to TRBJ2-7; the D gene is possibly TRBD2 (5 bases). Germline V gene data show CDR1 as SGHDN and CDR2 as FVKESK. CDR3 length equals 15 residues. Trimming took off 0 bases at V and 8 bases at J, with 17 bases between the two ends. In DNA form, the CDR3 reads TGTGCCAGCAGCCAAGAGTTTCGGGGTGCCCACAAGCAGTACTTC. This encodes CASSQEFRGAHKQYF.

The chain links TRBV14 to TRBJ1-4; D is possibly TRBD1 (5 bases). Germline V gives CDR1 SGHDN, CDR2 FVKESK. V was shortened by 1 base and J by 0 bases, with 12 bases between the two germline ends. The CDR3 sequence is 17 residues long. The CDR3 DNA follows: TGTGCCAGCAGCCAAGGGGGGACGTTAGCAACTAATGAAAAACTGTTTTTT. This translates into CASSQGGTLATNEKLFF.

V usage is TRBV19 and J usage is TRBJ1-2; TRBD1 is a possible D gene (6 bases). V dropped 5 bases and J dropped 9 bases, with 25 bases sitting between them. Per the germline V gene, CDR1 is LNHDA and CDR2 is SQIVND (reference sequence). This CDR3 spans 16 amino acids. The CDR3 DNA is TGTGCCAGTAGTCCCGGTACGGGGGCCCTCCTTCGGCGCTACACCTTC. It is translated as CASSPGTGALLRRYTF.

This clonotype was seen a handful of times. The V gene is TRBV6-1, the J gene TRBJ2-7, with a weak D call TRBD2 (6 bases). Germline CDR1 and CDR2: MNHNS and SASEGT. Trimming cost V 7 bases and J 3 bases, with 10 bases left between them. This CDR3 is built from 12 residues. CDR3 region: CASITGDYEQYF. DNA for the CDR3: TGTGCCAGCATTACGGGGGACTACGAGCAGTACTTC.

This clonotype was recorded at least ten times. The genes are TRBV12-3 or TRBV12-4 and TRBJ1-2; 8 bases agree with TRBD1. This CDR3 contains 13 residues. With 4 bases clipped from V and 5 bases from J, the junction kept 3 bases outside the gene matches. CDR3 nucleotides: TGTGCCAGCAGTTCGGGACAGGCTTATGGCTACACCTTC. As protein: CASSSGQAYGYTF.

This clonotype was detected ten times or more. The chain is built from TRBV20-1 and TRBJ2-7; D is perhaps TRBD1 (7 bases). Trimming pared 1 base from V and 2 bases from J, leaving 18 bases between. Germline CDR1 DFQATT, CDR2 SNEGSKA (reference sequence). The CDR3 covers 16 residues. The CDR3 sequence: CSARGIMAGGTYEQYF. DNA for the CDR3: TGCAGTGCTAGAGGCATCATGGCAGGGGGGACCTACGAGCAGTACTTC.

Of note for this clonotype: A read error is likely, as this CDR3 ends without the conserved phenylalanine or tryptophan. This chain joins TRBV28 and TRBJ1-5; unclear D gene. Trimming left V 4 bases short and J 5 bases short, with 6 bases between. The V gene's germline CDR1 is MDHEN and CDR2 SYDVKM. The CDR3 is 12 amino acids. This chain's CDR3 is CASSSGDQPQHY. Written as DNA, the CDR3 is TGTGCCAGCAGTTCCGGGGATCAGCCCCAGCATTAT.